Presented here are 29 T cell receptor beta chains from one specimen sequenced in a study of T cell responses to AZD1222 COVID-19 vaccine. TCRdb keeps only in-frame clones here, not all; method: immunoSEQ multiplex PCR. In the table there are tens of thousands of clones, around 84% of which are singletons. This specimen was peripheral blood, taken 28 days after the second AZD1222 dose. The origin of the receptors is an adult who received the AZD1222 COVID-19 vaccine.

The J gene is TRBJ2-7, the V gene TRBV7-9; possibly TRBD1 or TRBD2 for D (6 bases each). The V and J ends lost 5 bases and 3 bases respectively, with 14 bases between them. CDR1 is SEHNR, CDR2 FQNEAQ, per germline (reference sequence). The length of the CDR3 is 14 residues. CDR3 bases: TGTGCCAGCAGCGCCACGGGGGCTAACTACGAGCAGTACTTC. Protein product: CASSATGANYEQYF.

The chain is built from TRBV18 and TRBJ1-1; no clear D. CDR3 length: 13 residues. Between the trimmed V and J ends, which lost 3 bases and 3 bases, there was a span of 8 bases. Germline lookup yields CDR1 KGHSH and CDR2 LQKENI. The CDR3 bases are TGTGCCAGCTCACCGGTGAGGGACACTGAAGCTTTCTTT. Amino acids: CASSPVRDTEAFF. The full variable domain, its missing parts supplied by reference TRBV18 and TRBJ1-1, is NAGVMQNPRHLVRRRGQEARLRCSPMKGHSHVYWYRQLPEEGLKFMVYLQKENIIDESGMPKERFSAEFPKEGPSILRIQQVVRGDSAAYFCASSPVRDTEAFFGQGTRLTVV.

This chain joins TRBV5-1 and TRBJ2-1; 7 bases match TRBD2. The J segment lost 8 bases and the V segment lost 2 bases, leaving 7 bases of the junction unmatched. Germline V lookup: CDR1 SGHRS, CDR2 YFSETQ. The CDR3 length is 14 residues. DNA for the CDR3: TGCGCCAGCAGCTTTCAGCGGGATTGGGATGAGCAGTTCTTC. Its protein is CASSFQRDWDEQFF.

This sequence joins TRBV28 and TRBJ1-2; TRBD1 is a possible D gene (6 bases). The CDR3 sequence is 14 residues long. CDR1 MDHEN and CDR2 SYDVKM come from the germline V gene. V was trimmed by 7 bases and J by 4 bases, leaving 16 bases between them. The CDR3 spells CASTIQGWGYGYTF. In nucleotides, the CDR3 is TGTGCCAGCACCATCCAGGGGTGGGGCTATGGCTACACCTTC.

The chain carries TRBV7-2 and TRBJ1-2; D unresolved. CDR1 and CDR2 (germline): SGHTA, FQGNSA. Trimming cost V 4 bases and J 3 bases, with 15 bases left between them. The CDR3 has 15 amino acids. CDR3 region: CASSSKGMGDYGYTF. For the CDR3, the DNA is TGTGCCAGCAGCTCAAAAGGGATGGGAGACTATGGCTACACCTTC.

The CDR3 DNA follows: TGTGCCTGGTATGGAACGGAAAACTATGGCTACACCTTC. Amino acids: CAWYGTENYGYTF. This chain connects TRBV30 to TRBJ1-2; D unresolved. V was trimmed by 5 bases and J by 2 bases, leaving 12 bases between them. CDR1 GTSNPN and CDR2 SVGIG come from the germline V gene (reference sequence). This CDR3 is built from 13 residues.

The chain combines TRBV28 with TRBJ1-1; D not certain. Germline V gene sequence: CDR1 MDHEN, CDR2 SYDVKM. The ends were cut back, 7 bases at V and 3 bases at J, with 15 bases in the middle. This CDR3 comprises 14 residues. The CDR3 loop is CASIHRQKYTEAFF. DNA for the CDR3: TGTGCCAGCATCCACCGGCAGAAATACACTGAAGCTTTCTTT.

V gene TRBV5-1 combines with J gene TRBJ2-7; 9 bases agree with TRBD1. There are 14 residues in the CDR3. Trimming at V came to 0 bases and at J to 6 bases, leaving 4 bases not matched to a gene. Germline V gene sequence: CDR1 SGHRS, CDR2 YFSETQ. The CDR3 is CASSLATGGREQYF. Here the CDR3 DNA reads TGCGCCAGCAGCTTGGCCACAGGGGGCCGCGAGCAGTACTTC.

The J gene is TRBJ2-5, the V gene TRBV6-6; either TRBD1 or TRBD2 may fit D (6 bases each). Between the trimmed V and J ends, which lost 4 bases and 5 bases, there was a span of 17 bases. This CDR3 spans 15 amino acids. Germline V gene lookup returns CDR1 MNHNY and CDR2 SVGAGI (reference sequence). The CDR3 coding sequence is TGTGCCAGCAGTTCCCCGGGGGCGGGATCGGAGACCCAGTACTTC. It encodes CASSSPGAGSETQYF.

The chain links TRBV6-1 to TRBJ1-5; 9 bases line up with TRBD1. The CDR3 runs to 15 residues. Germline V gene sequence: CDR1 MNHNS, CDR2 SASEGT. With 1 base clipped from V and 7 bases from J, the junction kept 5 bases outside the gene matches. CDR3 in DNA: TGTGCCAGCAGTGAAGTTGTAACAGGGGGCCAGCCCCAGCATTTT. It yields the protein CASSEVVTGGQPQHF.

This sequence joins TRBV28 and TRBJ2-7; no definite D call. CDR1 and CDR2 (germline): MDHEN, SYDVKM. The V end was cut by 8 bases, the J end by 8 bases, with 16 bases between. The CDR3 runs 12 residues. DNA of the CDR3: TGTGCCAGCCGGACGGTACCTACGAAGCAGTACTTC. The encoded protein is CASRTVPTKQYF. Full variable domain (remainder filled in from reference TRBV28 and TRBJ2-7): DVKVTQSSRYLVKRTGEKVFLECVQDMDHENMFWYRQDPGLGLRLIYFSYDVKMKEKGDIPEGYSVSREKKERFSLILESASTNQTSMYLCASRTVPTKQYFGPGTRLTVT.

The chain links TRBV10-1 to TRBJ2-1, with D perhaps matching TRBD1 (5 bases). From germline, CDR1 is WNHNN and CDR2 SYGVQD (reference sequence). Trimming removed 4 bases at V and 14 bases at J, with 12 bases between. The CDR3 extends over 11 amino acids. This CDR3 is CASSGSGHKFF. The CDR3 bases are TGCGCCAGCAGTGGATCAGGGCATAAGTTCTTC.

The chain links TRBV4-1 to TRBJ2-3; maybe TRBD2 (5 bases). This CDR3 is 15 amino acids long. Germline assignment: CDR1 MGHRA and CDR2 YSYEKL. V shed 1 base and J shed 5 bases, with 13 bases lying between them. For the CDR3, the DNA is TGCGCCAGCAGCCAAGTGGGAGTAGAGATAGATACGCAGTATTTT. Its translation: CASSQVGVEIDTQYF.

This sequence joins TRBV4-1 and TRBJ2-6; 11 bases agree with TRBD2. The CDR3 has 20 residues. The germline CDR1 and CDR2 sequences are MGHRA and YSYEKL. V lost 0 bases to trimming and J lost 3 bases; unmatched junction nucleotides: 10. For the CDR3, the DNA is TGCGCCAGCAGCCAAGATTCGCAGACTAGCGGGGTGTTTGGGGCCAACGTCCTGACTTTC. Translated, it gives CASSQDSQTSGVFGANVLTF.

The CDR3 region is CASSQDPTGELFF. In DNA form, the CDR3 reads TGCGCCAGCAGTCAGGACCCCACCGGGGAGCTGTTTTTT. The rearrangement joins TRBV5-1 to TRBJ2-2; D gene ambiguous. This CDR3 is built from 13 residues. Deletions cut 5 bases from V and 4 bases from J, with 9 bases between. Germline V gene data show CDR1 as SGHRS and CDR2 as YFSETQ.

This clone has just one count. The chain couples TRBV6-1 to TRBJ1-4; weak D call: TRBD1 (5 bases). The V gene lost 2 bases and the J gene lost 0 bases, with 7 bases spanning the gap. The CDR3 is 15 residues long. Germline loops: CDR1 MNHNS, CDR2 SASEGT. CDR3: CASSETGATNEKLFF. The CDR3 bases are TGTGCCAGCAGTGAAACAGGTGCAACTAATGAAAAACTGTTTTTT.

V and J are TRBV28 and TRBJ2-3; TRBD2 aligns across 12 bases. With V trimmed by 6 bases and J by 9 bases, 7 bases remained unmatched. The CDR3 is 14 amino acids. From germline, CDR1 is MDHEN and CDR2 SYDVKM. This CDR3 reads CASRPTSGSGTQYF. The CDR3 coding sequence is TGTGCCAGCAGACCGACTAGCGGGAGTGGGACGCAGTATTTT.

This sequence joins TRBV5-8 and TRBJ1-3; D might be TRBD1 (5 bases). In germline, CDR1 is SGHTS, CDR2 YDEGEE. With 4 bases removed from V and 3 bases from J, the gap between germline ends came to 14 bases. The CDR3 loop spans 15 amino acids. Written as DNA, the CDR3 is TGTGCCAGCAGCCAGGGTCTATTGGGTGGAAACACCATATATTTT. This encodes CASSQGLLGGNTIYF.

The chain is built from TRBV10-2 and TRBJ2-7, with unresolved D. Trimming shortened V by 0 bases and J by 2 bases, and 8 bases separated the two germline ends. Per germline, CDR1 WSHSY and CDR2 SAAADI. The CDR3 extends over 14 amino acids. CDR3 sequence: CASSESRFAYEQYF. In DNA, the CDR3 is TGCGCCAGCAGTGAGTCGAGGTTCGCCTACGAGCAGTACTTC.

Comments on this clone: Sequence at one end of the junction differs from germline and may be a read error. The genes are TRBV7-7 and TRBJ2-1; D assignment may be TRBD1 or TRBD2 (5 bases each). Looked up from germline, CDR1 is SSHAT and CDR2 is FNYEAQ (reference sequence). The CDR3 runs 13 residues. This CDR3 reads CASSQSRDHEQFF. In DNA, the CDR3 is TGTGCTAGCAGCCAGAGTCGGGACCATGAGCAGTTCTTC.

The chain combines TRBV6-4 with TRBJ2-1; D ambiguous. Trimming pared 0 bases from V and 7 bases from J, leaving 7 bases between. This CDR3 has 13 amino acids. Germline CDR1 is MRHNA and CDR2 is SNTAGT. In DNA, the CDR3 is TGTGCCAGCAGTGACTCTCGAGGAAATGAGCAGTTCTTC. Its translation is CASSDSRGNEQFF.

CDR3 nucleotides: TGCGCCAGCAGCTTGGGAGGTGGGAACGCGAACACCGGGGAGCTGTTTTTT. Translation: CASSLGGGNANTGELFF. The chain employs TRBV5-1 and TRBJ2-2; D is unclear. V gave up 0 bases and J gave up 0 bases, with 12 bases separating them. Germline CDR1 is SGHRS and CDR2 is YFSETQ. CDR3 size: 17 residues.

The J gene is TRBJ1-2, the V gene TRBV2, with D perhaps matching TRBD1 (5 bases). The CDR3 contains 15 residues. Germline lookup yields CDR1 SNHLY and CDR2 FYNNEI. V was cut by 7 bases and J by 4 bases, with 19 bases left in between. The CDR3 loop is CASTRDEGPSYGYTF. CDR3 DNA: TGTGCCAGCACCCGAGATGAGGGACCGTCCTATGGCTACACCTTC.

This chain links TRBV10-3 with TRBJ2-2; maybe TRBD1 (5 bases). Germline loops: CDR1 ENHRY, CDR2 SYGVKD. Trimming pared 3 bases from V and 1 base from J, leaving 12 bases between. The length of the CDR3 is 16 residues. Here the CDR3 reads CAISEYGAVNTGELFF. CDR3 DNA: TGTGCCATCAGTGAATATGGGGCAGTGAACACCGGGGAGCTGTTTTTT.

The rearrangement uses TRBV10-3 and TRBJ1-3; 7 bases fit TRBD1. Trimming took 2 bases from V and 0 from J; bases not matched to a gene: 4. Germline-derived CDR1 and CDR2 are ENHRY and SYGVKD. There are 16 residues in the CDR3. CDR3 in amino acids: CAISEPGGGSGNTIYF. In nucleotides, the CDR3 is TGTGCCATCAGTGAGCCAGGGGGTGGCTCTGGAAACACCATATATTTT.

The CDR3, as DNA: TGTGCCAGCAGTGATACGACTAGCGGCGCCTACAATGAGCAGTTCTTC. This translates into CASSDTTSGAYNEQFF. J is TRBJ2-1 and V is TRBV6-1; 9 bases are shared with TRBD2. The CDR3 length is 16 residues. Looked up from germline, CDR1 is MNHNS and CDR2 is SASEGT. The V and J ends lost 3 bases and 2 bases, in that order; junction bases with no gene match: 5.

The chain uses TRBV5-6 and TRBJ2-1; 15 bases map to TRBD2. The germline V gene has CDR1 SGHDT and CDR2 YYEEEE. There are 15 residues in the CDR3. V was clipped by 3 bases and J by 8 bases; unmatched bases: 3. CDR3 nucleotide sequence: TGTGCCAGCAGCTGGGGACTAGCGGGGGGAGATGAGCAGTTCTTC. As protein: CASSWGLAGGDEQFF.

Details on this clone: The junction departs from germline at one end; a sequencing error may be responsible. The chain links TRBV7-7 to TRBJ1-4; D might be TRBD1 (5 bases). Germline V gene sequence: CDR1 SSHAT, CDR2 FNYEAQ (reference sequence). The CDR3 loop spans 15 amino acids. In nucleotides, the CDR3 is TGTGCTAGCAGCTTAGGGAATCAGGGAGGCGAAAAACTGTTTTTT. This gives the protein CASSLGNQGGEKLFF.

This clone was detected a few times. This chain joins TRBV2 and TRBJ1-3; D remains ambiguous. The CDR3 is made up of 14 amino acids. Germline V gene data show CDR1 as SNHLY and CDR2 as FYNNEI. V lost 4 bases and J 0 bases, leaving 7 bases between the germline ends. CDR3 bases: TGTGCCAGCAGTGGCGGGTCCTCTGGAAACACCATATATTTT. Translating it yields CASSGGSSGNTIYF.